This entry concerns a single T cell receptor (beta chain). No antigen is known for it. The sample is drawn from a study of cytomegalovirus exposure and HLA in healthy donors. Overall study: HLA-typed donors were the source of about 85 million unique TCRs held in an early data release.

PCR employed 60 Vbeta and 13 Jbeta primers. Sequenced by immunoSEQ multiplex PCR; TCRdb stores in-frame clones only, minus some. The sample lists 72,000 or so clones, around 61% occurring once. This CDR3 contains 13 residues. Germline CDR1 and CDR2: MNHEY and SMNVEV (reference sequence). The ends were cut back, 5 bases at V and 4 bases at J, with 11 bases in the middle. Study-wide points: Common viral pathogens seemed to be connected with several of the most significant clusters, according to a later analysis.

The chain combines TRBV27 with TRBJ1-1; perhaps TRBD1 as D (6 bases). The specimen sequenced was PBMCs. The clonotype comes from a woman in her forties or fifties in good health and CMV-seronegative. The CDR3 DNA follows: TGTGCCAGCAGTATCGACAGGAGCACTGAAGCTTTCTTT. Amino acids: CASSIDRSTEAFF.